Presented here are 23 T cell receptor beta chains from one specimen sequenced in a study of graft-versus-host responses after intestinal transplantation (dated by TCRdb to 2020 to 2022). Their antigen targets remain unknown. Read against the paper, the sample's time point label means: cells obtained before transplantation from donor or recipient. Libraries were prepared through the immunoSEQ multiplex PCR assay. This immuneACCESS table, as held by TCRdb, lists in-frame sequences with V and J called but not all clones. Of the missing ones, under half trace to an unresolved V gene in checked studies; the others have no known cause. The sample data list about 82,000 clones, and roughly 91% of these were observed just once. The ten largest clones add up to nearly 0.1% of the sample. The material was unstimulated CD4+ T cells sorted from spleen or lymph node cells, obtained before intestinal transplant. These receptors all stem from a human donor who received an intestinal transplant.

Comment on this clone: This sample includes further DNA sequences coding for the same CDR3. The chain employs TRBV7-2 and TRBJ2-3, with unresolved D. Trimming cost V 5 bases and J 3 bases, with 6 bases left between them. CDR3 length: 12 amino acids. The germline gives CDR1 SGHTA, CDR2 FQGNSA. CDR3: CASSLSTDTQYF. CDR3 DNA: TGTGCCAGCAGCCTTTCGACAGATACGCAGTATTTT. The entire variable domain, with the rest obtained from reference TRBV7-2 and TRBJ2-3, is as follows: GAGVSQSPSNKVTEKGKDVELRCDPISGHTALYWYRQSLGQGLEFLIYFQGNSAPDKSGLPSDRFSAERTGGSVSTLTIQRTQQEDSAVYLCASSLSTDTQYFGPGTRLTVL.

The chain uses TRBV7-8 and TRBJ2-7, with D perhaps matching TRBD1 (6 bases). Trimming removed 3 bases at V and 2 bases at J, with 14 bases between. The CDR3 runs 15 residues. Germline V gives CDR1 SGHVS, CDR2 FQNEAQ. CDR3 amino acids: CASSFGTSLPYEQYF. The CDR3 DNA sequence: TGTGCCAGCAGCTTTGGGACAAGTTTACCCTACGAGCAGTACTTC.

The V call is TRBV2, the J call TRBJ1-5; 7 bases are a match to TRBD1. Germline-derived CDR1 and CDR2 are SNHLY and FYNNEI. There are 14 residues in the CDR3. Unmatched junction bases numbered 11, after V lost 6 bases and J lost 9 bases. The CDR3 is CASRPRTGLGPQHF. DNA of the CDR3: TGTGCCAGCAGGCCTAGGACAGGCCTAGGGCCCCAGCATTTT.

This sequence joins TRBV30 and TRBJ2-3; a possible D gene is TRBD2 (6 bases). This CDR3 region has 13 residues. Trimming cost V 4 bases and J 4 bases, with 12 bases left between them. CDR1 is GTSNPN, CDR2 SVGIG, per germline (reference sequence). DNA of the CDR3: TGTGCCTGGATTCTCGGAGGGGCAGATACGCAGTATTTT. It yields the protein CAWILGGADTQYF. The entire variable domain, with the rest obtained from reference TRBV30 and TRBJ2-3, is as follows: SQTIHQWPATLVQPVGSPLSLECTVEGTSNPNLYWYRQAAGRGLQLLFYSVGIGQISSEVPQNLSASRPQDRQFILSSKKLLLSDSGFYLCAWILGGADTQYFGPGTRLTVL.

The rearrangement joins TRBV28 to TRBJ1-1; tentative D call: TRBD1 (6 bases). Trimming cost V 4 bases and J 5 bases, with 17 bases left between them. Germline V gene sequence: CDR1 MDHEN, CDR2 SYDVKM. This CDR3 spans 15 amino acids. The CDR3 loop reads CASSSTGPPGTEAFF. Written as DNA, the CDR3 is TGTGCCAGCAGTTCCACAGGGCCGCCCGGGACTGAAGCTTTCTTT. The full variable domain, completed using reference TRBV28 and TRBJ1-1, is DVKVTQSSRYLVKRTGEKVFLECVQDMDHENMFWYRQDPGLGLRLIYFSYDVKMKEKGDIPEGYSVSREKKERFSLILESASTNQTSMYLCASSSTGPPGTEAFFGQGTRLTVV.

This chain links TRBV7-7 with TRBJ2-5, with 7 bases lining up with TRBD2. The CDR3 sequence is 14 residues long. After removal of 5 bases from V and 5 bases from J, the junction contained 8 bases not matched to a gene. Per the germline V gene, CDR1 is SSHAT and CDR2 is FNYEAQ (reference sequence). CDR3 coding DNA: TGTGCCAGCAGCCCCAAGGGACTACTGGAGACCCAGTACTTC. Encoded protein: CASSPKGLLETQYF.

CDR3 in DNA: TGTGCCAGCAGTGTGGAGGGGGAGCTGTTTTTT. It translates to CASSVEGELFF. This chain joins TRBV6-5 and TRBJ2-2; no definite D call. Per the germline V gene, CDR1 is MNHEY and CDR2 is SVGAGI. The CDR3 sequence is 11 residues long. Trimming pared 5 bases from V and 8 bases from J, leaving 6 bases between.

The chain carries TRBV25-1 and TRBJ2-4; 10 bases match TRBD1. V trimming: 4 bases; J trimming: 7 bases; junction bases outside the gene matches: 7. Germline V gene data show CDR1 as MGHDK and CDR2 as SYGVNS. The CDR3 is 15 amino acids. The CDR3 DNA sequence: TGTGCCAGCAGTGCCCCGGGGACAGGGGTGAACATTCAGTACTTC. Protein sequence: CASSAPGTGVNIQYF. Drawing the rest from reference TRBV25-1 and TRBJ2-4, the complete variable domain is EADIYQTPRYLVIGTGKKITLECSQTMGHDKMYWYQQDPGMELHLIHYSYGVNSTEKGDLSSESTVSRIRTEHFPLTLESARPSHTSQYLCASSAPGTGVNIQYFGAGTRLSVL.

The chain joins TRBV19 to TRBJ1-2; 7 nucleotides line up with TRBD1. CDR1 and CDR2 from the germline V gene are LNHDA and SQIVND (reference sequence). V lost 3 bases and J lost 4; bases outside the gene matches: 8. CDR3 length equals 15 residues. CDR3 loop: CASSMFDRESYGYTF. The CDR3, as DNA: TGTGCCAGTAGTATGTTTGACAGGGAATCCTATGGCTACACCTTC.

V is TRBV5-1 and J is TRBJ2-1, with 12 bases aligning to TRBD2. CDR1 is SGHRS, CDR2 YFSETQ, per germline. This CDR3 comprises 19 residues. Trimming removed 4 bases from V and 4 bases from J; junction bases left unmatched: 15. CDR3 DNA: TGCGCCAGCAGCCCAGGCCGACTAGCGGGGGACAGCCAATACAATGAGCAGTTCTTC. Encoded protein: CASSPGRLAGDSQYNEQFF. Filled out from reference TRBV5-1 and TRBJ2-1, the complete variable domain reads KAGVTQTPRYLIKTRGQQVTLSCSPISGHRSVSWYQQTPGQGLQFLFEYFSETQRNKGNFPGRFSGRQFSNSRSEMNVSTLELGDSALYLCASSPGRLAGDSQYNEQFFGPGTRLTVL.

CDR3 DNA sequence: TGTGCCAGCAGCGAGACAGGGCTGGGGTATGGCTACACCTTC. It yields the protein CASSETGLGYGYTF. This sequence joins TRBV9 and TRBJ1-2; TRBD1 matches 7 bases. Germline V gene lookup returns CDR1 SGDLS and CDR2 YYNGEE. V dropped 3 bases and J dropped 5; count of bases not matched to a gene: 7. The CDR3 covers 14 residues.

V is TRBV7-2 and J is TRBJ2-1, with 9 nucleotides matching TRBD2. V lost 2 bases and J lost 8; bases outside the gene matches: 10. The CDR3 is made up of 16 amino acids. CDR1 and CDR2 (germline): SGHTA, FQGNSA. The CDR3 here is CASSLRPSGVSDEQFF. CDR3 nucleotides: TGTGCCAGCAGCTTACGGCCTAGCGGGGTGTCGGATGAGCAGTTCTTC.

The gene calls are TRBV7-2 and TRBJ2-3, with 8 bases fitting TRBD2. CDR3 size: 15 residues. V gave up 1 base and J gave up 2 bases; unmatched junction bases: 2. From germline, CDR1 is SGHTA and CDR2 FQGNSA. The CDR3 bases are TGTGCCAGCAGCTTAGGAGCGGGGGACACAGATACGCAGTATTTT. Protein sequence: CASSLGAGDTDTQYF.

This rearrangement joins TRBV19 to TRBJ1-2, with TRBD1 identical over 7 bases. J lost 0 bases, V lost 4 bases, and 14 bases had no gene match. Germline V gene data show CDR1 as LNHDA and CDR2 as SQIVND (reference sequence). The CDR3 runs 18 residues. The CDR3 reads CASSRLISQGTTNYGYTF. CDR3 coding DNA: TGTGCCAGTAGTAGACTCATTTCACAGGGGACCACTAACTATGGCTACACCTTC.

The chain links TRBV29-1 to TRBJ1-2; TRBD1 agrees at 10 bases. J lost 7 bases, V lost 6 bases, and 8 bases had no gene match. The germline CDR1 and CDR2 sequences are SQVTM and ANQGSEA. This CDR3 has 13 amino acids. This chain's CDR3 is CSVPDRGQGGYTF. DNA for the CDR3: TGCAGCGTCCCCGACAGGGGGCAGGGTGGCTACACCTTC.

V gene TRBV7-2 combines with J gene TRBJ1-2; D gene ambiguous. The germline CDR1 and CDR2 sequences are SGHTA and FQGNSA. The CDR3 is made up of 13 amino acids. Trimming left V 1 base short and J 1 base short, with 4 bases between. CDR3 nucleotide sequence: TGTGCCAGCAGCTTAGACAATAACTATGGCTACACCTTC. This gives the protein CASSLDNNYGYTF. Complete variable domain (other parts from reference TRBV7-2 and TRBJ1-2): GAGVSQSPSNKVTEKGKDVELRCDPISGHTALYWYRQSLGQGLEFLIYFQGNSAPDKSGLPSDRFSAERTGGSVSTLTIQRTQQEDSAVYLCASSLDNNYGYTFGSGTRLTVV.

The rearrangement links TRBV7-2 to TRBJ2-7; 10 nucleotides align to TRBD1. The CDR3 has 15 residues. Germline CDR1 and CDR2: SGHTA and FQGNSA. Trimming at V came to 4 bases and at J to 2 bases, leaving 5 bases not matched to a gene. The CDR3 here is CASSSHGTGAYEQYF. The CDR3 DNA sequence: TGTGCCAGCAGCTCCCACGGGACAGGGGCCTACGAGCAGTACTTC.

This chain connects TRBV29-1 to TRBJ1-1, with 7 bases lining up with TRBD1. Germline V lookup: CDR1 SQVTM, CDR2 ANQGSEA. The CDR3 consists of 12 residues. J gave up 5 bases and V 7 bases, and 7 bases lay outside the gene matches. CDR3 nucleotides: TGCAGCGGGTCAGGGGGTCGGACTGAAGCTTTCTTT. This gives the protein CSGSGGRTEAFF.

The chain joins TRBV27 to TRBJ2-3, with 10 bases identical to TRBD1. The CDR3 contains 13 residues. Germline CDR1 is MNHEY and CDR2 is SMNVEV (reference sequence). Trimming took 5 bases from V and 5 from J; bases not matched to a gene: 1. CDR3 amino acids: CASSGDRGDTQYF. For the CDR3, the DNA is TGTGCCAGCAGTGGGGACAGGGGAGATACGCAGTATTTT.

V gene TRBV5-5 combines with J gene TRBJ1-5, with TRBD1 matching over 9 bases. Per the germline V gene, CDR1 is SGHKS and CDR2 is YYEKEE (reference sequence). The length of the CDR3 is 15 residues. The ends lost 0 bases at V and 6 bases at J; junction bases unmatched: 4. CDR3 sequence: CASSLGDRASQPQHF. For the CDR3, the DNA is TGTGCCAGCAGCTTGGGGGACAGGGCCAGTCAGCCCCAGCATTTT.

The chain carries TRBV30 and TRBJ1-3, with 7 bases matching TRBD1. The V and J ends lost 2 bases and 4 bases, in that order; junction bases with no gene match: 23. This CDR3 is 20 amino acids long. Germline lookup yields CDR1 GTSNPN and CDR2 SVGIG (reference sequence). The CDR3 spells CAWSLPPYFRGRVQGNTIYF. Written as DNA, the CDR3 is TGTGCCTGGAGTCTCCCCCCTTATTTTAGGGGGCGCGTTCAAGGAAACACCATATATTTT.

The CDR3 coding sequence is TGTGCCAGCAGCGCGTCCCCTGGGACAGATAGGACCTACGAGCAGTACTTC. Its translation is CASSASPGTDRTYEQYF. This chain uses TRBV11-3 with TRBJ2-7; 7 nucleotides align to TRBD1. V dropped 5 bases and J dropped 2; count of bases not matched to a gene: 15. This CDR3 is built from 17 residues. The germline CDR1 and CDR2 sequences are SGHNT and YENEEA.

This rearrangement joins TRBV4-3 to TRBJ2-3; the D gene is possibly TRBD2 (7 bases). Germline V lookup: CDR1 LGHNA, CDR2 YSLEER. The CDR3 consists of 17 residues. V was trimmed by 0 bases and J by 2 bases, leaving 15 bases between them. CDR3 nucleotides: TGCGCCAGCAGCCAAGATTGGGGGGGCGTACTCACAGATACGCAGTATTTT. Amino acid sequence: CASSQDWGGVLTDTQYF.